This T cell receptor beta chain appears in the sequencing data of a study of T cell responses to AZD1222 COVID-19 vaccine (dated by TCRdb to 2020 to 2023). About the full investigation: A total of 233 trial participants underwent TCR sequencing, of whom 200 to 220 received two doses of AZD1222 and about 25 received two doses of the MenACWY control vaccine. Trial participants were enrolled by age into subgroups of 18-55, 56-69 and 70-plus years, and about 150, 27 and 61 TCR-sequenced participants, respectively, were included in these subgroups.

Explained via the paper, the time point label denotes: sample from adult after SARS-CoV-2 infection, after symptom onset. A couple of convalescent COVID-19 patients, sampled after symptom onset from adults with prior SARS-CoV-2 infection, were also TCR-sequenced for comparison. Comment on this clone: Its cognate antigen has yet to be identified. No clone much larger than this one lies a single base away; base qualities are absent.

The CDR3 measures 12 amino acids from cysteine to phenylalanine. The read is trimmed to its CDR3 DNA, 36 bases read in frame from base 1. Via the germline V gene (reference sequence), CDR1 is MNHEY and CDR2 SMNVEV. At the junction V is shortened by 6 bases and J by 9 bases, with 14 bases in between. The CDR3 regions of human TCRbeta chains were subjected to immunosequencing. The paper's processing steps were these. TCRs in the repertoires were compared against a reference library of SARS-CoV-2-specific TCRs that had been generated with the MIRA antigen-specificity platform. Breadth was defined as the fraction of unique TCRs that were SARS-CoV-2-associated, and depth was defined as the fraction of total T cells that were SARS-CoV-2-associated. Using the MIRA data, every spike-specific TCR was mapped to the spike region that the TCR reacted to and assigned to either a CD4 or a CD8 class. Log10-transformed breadth and depth values were compared by one-way ANOVA with Sidak's multiple comparisons tests. In TCRdb, the immuneACCESS table is reduced to in-frame sequences with V and J assigned. These tables do not hold every clone; where another copy was compared, an unresolved V gene accounts for under half, and the others remain unexplained. D and trimming come from the DNA, and the V and J calls and clone size come from that table. The sample yields 130,000 to 150,000 clones; 93% were counted once. 9.5% to 15% of the sample is held by the ten biggest clonotypes.

Results and caveats for the whole study, not just this receptor: Participants were mostly white British, with more females than males. The authors suggested clonal diversity may have been underestimated. Reportedly, close to half of the unique spike-specific TCRs recognized epitopes lying outside the regions that are mutated in the B.1.351 and B.1.1.7 variants. Conclusions about previously exposed vaccinees were limited because only six AZD1222 recipients were SARS-CoV-2 seropositive at baseline. After two AZD1222 doses, both the breadth and the depth of spike-specific TCRs were significantly higher than at day 0 and than in MenACWY recipients. The whole spike protein was spanned by vaccine-associated CD4 TCRs, and dominant responses were seen in regions 160-218 and 743-854. The 56-69-year group was small, and its depth increase did not reach significance, likely because of low power. Because no samples from the day 14 peak response were available, repertoires could be characterized only after the peak T cell response.

The sequencing used peripheral blood, collected after recovery from COVID-19. This receptor was obtained from an adult who had recovered from COVID-19. This receptor chain uses TRBV27 and TRBJ1-2; a tentative D match to TRBD1 spans 5 bases. Here is the DNA: TGTGCCAGCAGGGGGGGACCGTCAAGCTACACCTTC. Translation gives CASRGGPSSYTF.